This T cell receptor beta chain was identified in a study of radiotherapy plus CTLA-4 blockade in lung cancer. Overall study context: Disease control was achieved by approximately 32% of patients, and objective responses by over 15%.

TCRdb's copy holds only in-frame clones and misses some; the assay was immunoSEQ multiplex PCR. The sample carries around 40,000 clones, around 86% recorded once. Those with chemo-refractory metastatic non-small-cell lung cancer were treated with focal radiation combined with CTLA-4 blockade using ipilimumab. Study-level findings and limits: Once radiotherapy plus ipilimumab had been given, TCR clones derived from tumor expanded in blood. Together with interferon-beta, which increased in serum after radiation, early dynamic changes in blood T cell clones were reportedly the best predictors of response.

The CDR3 is 12 residues long. The ends were cut back, 2 bases at V and 10 bases at J, with 9 bases in the middle. Germline CDR1 is SEHNR and CDR2 is FQNEAQ (reference sequence). A word on this clone: Its antigen is unidentified.

This chain uses TRBV7-9 with TRBJ2-1; D gene uncertain. Sequencing used peripheral blood, obtained from a patient treated with radiotherapy plus ipilimumab. The TCR sequence derives from a human donor with non-small cell lung cancer whose response to radiotherapy plus ipilimumab could not be evaluated. CDR3 sequence: CASSLTGWEQFF. CDR3 DNA: TGTGCCAGCAGCTTAACCGGGTGGGAGCAGTTCTTC.